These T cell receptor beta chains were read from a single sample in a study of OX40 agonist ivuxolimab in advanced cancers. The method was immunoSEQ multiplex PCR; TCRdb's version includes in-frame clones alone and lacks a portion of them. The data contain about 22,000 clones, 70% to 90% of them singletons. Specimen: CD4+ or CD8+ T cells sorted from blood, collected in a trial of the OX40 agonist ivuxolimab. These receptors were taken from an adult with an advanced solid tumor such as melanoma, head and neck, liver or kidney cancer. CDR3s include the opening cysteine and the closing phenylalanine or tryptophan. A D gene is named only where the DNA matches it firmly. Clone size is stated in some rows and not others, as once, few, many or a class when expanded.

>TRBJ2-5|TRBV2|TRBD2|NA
CASSEPTSGQETQYF
TGTGCCAGCAGCGAGCCGACTAGCGGCCAAGAGACCCAGTACTTC
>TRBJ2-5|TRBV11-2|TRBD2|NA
CASSGRGTSGRGETQYF
TGTGCCAGCAGCGGGAGGGGTACTAGCGGGAGGGGGGAGACCCAGTACTTC
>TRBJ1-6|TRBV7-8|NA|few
CASSSPRIANSPLHF
TGTGCCAGCAGCAGCCCCCGCATCGCTAATTCACCCCTCCACTTT
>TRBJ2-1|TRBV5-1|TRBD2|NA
CASSLEASGGTYNEQFF
TGCGCCAGCAGCTTGGAAGCGAGCGGGGGGACATACAATGAGCAGTTCTTC
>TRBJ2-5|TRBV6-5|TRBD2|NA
CASSYSGLAAKETQYF
TGTGCCAGCAGTTACTCGGGGCTAGCGGCAAAAGAGACCCAGTACTTC
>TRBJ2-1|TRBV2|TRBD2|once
CASRAAGGFDNEQFF
TGTGCCAGCAGGGCAGCGGGAGGGTTCGACAATGAGCAGTTCTTC
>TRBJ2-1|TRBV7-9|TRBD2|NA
CASSLGLAGGEEQFF
TGTGCCAGCAGCTTGGGACTAGCGGGAGGGGAGGAGCAGTTCTTC
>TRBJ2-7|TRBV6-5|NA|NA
CASSYGPPEQYF
TGTGCCAGCAGTTACGGGCCTCCCGAGCAGTACTTC
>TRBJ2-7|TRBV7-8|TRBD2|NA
CASSPGLAGAYEQYF
TGTGCCAGCAGCCCCGGGCTAGCGGGGGCCTACGAGCAGTACTTC
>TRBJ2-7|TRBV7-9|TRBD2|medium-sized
CASSPQRDYSYEQYF
TGTGCCAGCAGCCCCCAAAGGGACTACTCCTACGAGCAGTACTTC
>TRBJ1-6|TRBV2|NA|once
CASSEDTGGVPLHF
TGTGCCAGCAGTGAAGATACAGGCGGGGTACCCCTCCACTTT
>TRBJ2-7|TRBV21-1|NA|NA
CASSTSPGAHYEQYF
TGTGCCAGCAGCACCTCGCCAGGGGCCCACTACGAGCAGTACTTC
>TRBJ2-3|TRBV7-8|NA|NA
CASSLAGPSAFHF
TGTGCCAGCAGCTTAGCGGGGCCTTCCGCGTTCCATTTT
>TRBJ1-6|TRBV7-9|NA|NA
CASSLALGSYNSPLHF
TGTGCCAGCAGCTTAGCGCTGGGCTCCTATAATTCACCCCTCCACTTT
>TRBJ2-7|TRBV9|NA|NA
CASSPGGTIYEQYF
TGTGCCAGCAGCCCAGGGGGGACAATCTACGAGCAGTACTTC
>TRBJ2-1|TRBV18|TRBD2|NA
CASSIPRASGTRQQFF
TGTGCCAGCTCCATACCCCGTGCTAGCGGAACCCGTCAGCAGTTCTTC
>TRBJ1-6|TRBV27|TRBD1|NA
CASSFRDRGHSYNSPLHF
TGTGCCAGCAGTTTCCGGGACAGGGGGCACAGCTATAATTCACCCCTCCACTTT
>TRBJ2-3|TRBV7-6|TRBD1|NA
CASSPGQEGDTQYF
TGTGCCAGCAGCCCTGGACAGGAAGGGGATACGCAGTATTTT
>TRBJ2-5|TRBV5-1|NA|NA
CASRHDWPLNSQETQYF
TGCGCCAGCAGGCACGACTGGCCTCTAAATTCTCAAGAGACCCAGTACTTC
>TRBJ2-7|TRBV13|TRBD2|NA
CASRQGLADLHEQYF
TGTGCCAGCAGACAGGGACTAGCGGACCTCCACGAGCAGTACTTC
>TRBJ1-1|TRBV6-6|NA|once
CASDDGGANTEAFF
TGTGCCAGCGACGACGGGGGGGCGAACACTGAAGCTTTCTTT
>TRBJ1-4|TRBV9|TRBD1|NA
CASSSGQGATNEKLFF
TGTGCCAGCAGCTCCGGACAGGGGGCAACTAATGAAAAACTGTTTTTT
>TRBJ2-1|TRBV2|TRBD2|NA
CASSERLAGGLNRGSYNEQFF
TGTGCCAGCAGTGAAAGACTAGCGGGAGGGCTTAATCGTGGGTCCTACAATGAGCAGTTCTTC